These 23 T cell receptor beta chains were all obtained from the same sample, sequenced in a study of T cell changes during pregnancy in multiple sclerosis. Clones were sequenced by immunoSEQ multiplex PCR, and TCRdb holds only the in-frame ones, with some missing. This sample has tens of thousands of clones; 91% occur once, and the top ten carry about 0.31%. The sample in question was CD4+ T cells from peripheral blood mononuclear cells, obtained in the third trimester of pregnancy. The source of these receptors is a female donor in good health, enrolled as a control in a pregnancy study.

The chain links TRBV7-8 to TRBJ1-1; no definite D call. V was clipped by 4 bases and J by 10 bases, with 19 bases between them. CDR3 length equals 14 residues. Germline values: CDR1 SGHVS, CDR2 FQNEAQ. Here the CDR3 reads CASSSTVNPGSAFF. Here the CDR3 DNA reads TGTGCCAGCAGCTCAACTGTCAATCCCGGGTCAGCTTTCTTT.

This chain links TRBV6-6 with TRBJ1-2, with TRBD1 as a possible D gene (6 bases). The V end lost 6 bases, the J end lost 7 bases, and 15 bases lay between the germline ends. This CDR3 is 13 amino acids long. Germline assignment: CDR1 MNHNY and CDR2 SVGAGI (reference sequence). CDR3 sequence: CASSLQGLRGYTF. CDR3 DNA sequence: TGTGCCAGCAGCCTACAGGGATTACGTGGCTACACCTTC.

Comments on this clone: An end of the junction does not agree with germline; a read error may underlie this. CDR3 DNA sequence: TGTGCCAGCAGTGTGATGGACAGGAGGGGTCAGGCCCAGCATTTT. This gives the protein CASSVMDRRGQAQHF. This chain joins TRBV2 and TRBJ1-5, with TRBD1 matching 7 bases. The CDR3 length is 15 residues. Germline V CDR1 and CDR2: SNHLY, FYNNEI. The complete variable domain, with remaining parts taken from reference TRBV2 and TRBJ1-5, reads EPEVTQTPSHQVTQMGQEVILRCVPISNHLYFYWYRQILGQKVEFLVSFYNNEISEKSEIFDDQFSVERPDGSNFTLKIRSTKLEDSAMYFCASSVMDRRGQAQHFGDGTRLSIL.

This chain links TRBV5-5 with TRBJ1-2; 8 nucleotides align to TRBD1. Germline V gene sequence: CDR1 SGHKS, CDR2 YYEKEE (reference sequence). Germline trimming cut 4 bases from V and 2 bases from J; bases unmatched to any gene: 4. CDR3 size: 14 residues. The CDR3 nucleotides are TGTGCCAGCAGCCGGACAGGGAACAACTATGGCTACACCTTC. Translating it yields CASSRTGNNYGYTF.

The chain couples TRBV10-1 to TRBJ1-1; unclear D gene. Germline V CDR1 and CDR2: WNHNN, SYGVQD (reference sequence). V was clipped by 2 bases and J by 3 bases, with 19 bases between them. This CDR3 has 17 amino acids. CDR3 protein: CASSERGAEEYHTEAFF. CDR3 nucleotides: TGCGCCAGCAGTGAGCGGGGAGCCGAGGAATATCACACTGAAGCTTTCTTT.

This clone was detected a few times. This CDR3 reads CASSQDLRQVLFF. The CDR3 bases are TGCGCCAGCAGCCAAGATCTCCGCCAGGTACTGTTTTTT. This chain uses TRBV4-1 with TRBJ2-2; no clear D. Germline loops: CDR1 MGHRA, CDR2 YSYEKL. V was clipped by 0 bases and J by 14 bases, with 13 bases between them. This CDR3 is 13 amino acids long.

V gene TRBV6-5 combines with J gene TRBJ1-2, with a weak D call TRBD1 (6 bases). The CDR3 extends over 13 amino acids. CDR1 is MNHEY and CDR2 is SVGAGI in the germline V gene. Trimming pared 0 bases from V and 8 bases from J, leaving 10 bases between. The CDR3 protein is CASSYSNRDGYTF. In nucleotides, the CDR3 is TGTGCCAGCAGTTACTCGAACAGGGACGGCTACACCTTC.

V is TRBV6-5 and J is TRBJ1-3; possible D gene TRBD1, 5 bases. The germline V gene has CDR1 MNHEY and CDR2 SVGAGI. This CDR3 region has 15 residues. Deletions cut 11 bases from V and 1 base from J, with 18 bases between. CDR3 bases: TGTGCCCCCCCCGGCCAGGGAGGATCTGGAAACACCATATATTTT. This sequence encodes CAPPGQGGSGNTIYF.

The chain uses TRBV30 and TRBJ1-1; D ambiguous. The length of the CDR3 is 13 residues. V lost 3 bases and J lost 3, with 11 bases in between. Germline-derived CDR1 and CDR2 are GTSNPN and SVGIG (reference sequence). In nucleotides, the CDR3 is TGTGCCTGGAGGAGGTACGGTGACACTGAAGCTTTCTTT. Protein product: CAWRRYGDTEAFF. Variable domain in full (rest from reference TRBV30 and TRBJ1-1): SQTIHQWPATLVQPVGSPLSLECTVEGTSNPNLYWYRQAAGRGLQLLFYSVGIGQISSEVPQNLSASRPQDRQFILSSKKLLLSDSGFYLCAWRRYGDTEAFFGQGTRLTVV.

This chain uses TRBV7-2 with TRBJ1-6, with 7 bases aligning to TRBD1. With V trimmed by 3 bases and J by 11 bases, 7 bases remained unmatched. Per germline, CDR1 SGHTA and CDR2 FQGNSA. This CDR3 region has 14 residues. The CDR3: CASSFPGGITPLHF. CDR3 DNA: TGTGCCAGCAGCTTCCCAGGGGGAATAACACCCCTCCACTTT.

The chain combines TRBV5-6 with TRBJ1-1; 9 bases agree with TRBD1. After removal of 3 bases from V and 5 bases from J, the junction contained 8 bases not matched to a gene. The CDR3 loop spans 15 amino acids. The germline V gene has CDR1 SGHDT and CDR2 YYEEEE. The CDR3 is CASSYRQGVFTEAFF. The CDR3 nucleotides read TGTGCCAGCAGCTACCGACAGGGGGTTTTTACTGAAGCTTTCTTT.

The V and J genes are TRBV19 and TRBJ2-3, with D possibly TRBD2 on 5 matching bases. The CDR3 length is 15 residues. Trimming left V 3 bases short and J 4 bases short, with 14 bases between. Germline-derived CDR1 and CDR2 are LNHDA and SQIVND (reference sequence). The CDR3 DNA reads TGTGCCAGTAGTATTCTGCACGGAGGCGCAGATACGCAGTATTTT. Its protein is CASSILHGGADTQYF.

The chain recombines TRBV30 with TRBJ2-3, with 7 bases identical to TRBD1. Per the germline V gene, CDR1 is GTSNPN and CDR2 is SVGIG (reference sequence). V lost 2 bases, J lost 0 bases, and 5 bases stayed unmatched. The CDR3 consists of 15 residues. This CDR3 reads CAWSPTGSSTDTQYF. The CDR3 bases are TGTGCCTGGAGTCCGACAGGGTCTAGCACAGATACGCAGTATTTT. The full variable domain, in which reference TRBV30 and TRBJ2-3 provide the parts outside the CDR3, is SQTIHQWPATLVQPVGSPLSLECTVEGTSNPNLYWYRQAAGRGLQLLFYSVGIGQISSEVPQNLSASRPQDRQFILSSKKLLLSDSGFYLCAWSPTGSSTDTQYFGPGTRLTVL.

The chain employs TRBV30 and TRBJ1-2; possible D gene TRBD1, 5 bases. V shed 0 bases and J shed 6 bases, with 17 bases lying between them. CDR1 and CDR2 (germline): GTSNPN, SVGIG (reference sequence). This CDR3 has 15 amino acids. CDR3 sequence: CAWSVHAQGGNGYTF. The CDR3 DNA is TGTGCCTGGAGTGTACATGCGCAGGGCGGCAATGGCTACACCTTC.

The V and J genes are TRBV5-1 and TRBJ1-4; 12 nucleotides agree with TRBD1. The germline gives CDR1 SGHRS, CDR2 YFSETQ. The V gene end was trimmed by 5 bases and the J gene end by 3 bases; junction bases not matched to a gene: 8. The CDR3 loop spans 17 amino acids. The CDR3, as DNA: TGCGCCAGCAGAGCCGGGACAGGGGGCCGGTCTAATGAAAAACTGTTTTTT. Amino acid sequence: CASRAGTGGRSNEKLFF.

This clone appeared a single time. CDR3 sequence (DNA): TGTGCCAGCAGTTTCCGGGTCATGGGTGAAAAACTGTTTTTT. Encoded protein: CASSFRVMGEKLFF. The chain carries TRBV27 and TRBJ1-4; D is unresolved. Trimming removed 3 bases from V and 7 bases from J, with 12 bases in between. Germline loops: CDR1 MNHEY, CDR2 SMNVEV (reference sequence). The CDR3 loop spans 14 amino acids.

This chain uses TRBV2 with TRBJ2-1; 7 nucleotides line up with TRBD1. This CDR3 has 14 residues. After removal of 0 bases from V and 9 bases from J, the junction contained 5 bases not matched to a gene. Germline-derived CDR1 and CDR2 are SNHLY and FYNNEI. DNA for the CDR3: TGTGCCAGCAGTGAAGCAGGGGGCTGGGGTGAGCAGTTCTTC. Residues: CASSEAGGWGEQFF.

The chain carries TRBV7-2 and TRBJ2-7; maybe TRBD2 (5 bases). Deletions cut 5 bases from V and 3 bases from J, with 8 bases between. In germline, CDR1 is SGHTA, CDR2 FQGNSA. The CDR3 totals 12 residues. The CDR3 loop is CASSTSGYEQYF. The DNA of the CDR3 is TGTGCCAGCAGCACTAGTGGCTACGAGCAGTACTTC.

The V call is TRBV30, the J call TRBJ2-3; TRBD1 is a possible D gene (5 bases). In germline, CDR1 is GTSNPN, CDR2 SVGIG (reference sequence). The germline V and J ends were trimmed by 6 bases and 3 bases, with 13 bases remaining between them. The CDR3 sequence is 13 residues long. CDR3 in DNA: TGTGCCTGTCAGGACATTAGGACAGATACGCAGTATTTT. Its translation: CACQDIRTDTQYF.

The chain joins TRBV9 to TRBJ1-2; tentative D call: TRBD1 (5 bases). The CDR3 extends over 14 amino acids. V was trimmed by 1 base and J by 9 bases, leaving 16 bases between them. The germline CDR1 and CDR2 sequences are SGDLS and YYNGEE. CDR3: CASSVSLTGSRYTF. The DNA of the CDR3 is TGTGCCAGCAGCGTATCTCTCACAGGCTCTCGCTACACCTTC.

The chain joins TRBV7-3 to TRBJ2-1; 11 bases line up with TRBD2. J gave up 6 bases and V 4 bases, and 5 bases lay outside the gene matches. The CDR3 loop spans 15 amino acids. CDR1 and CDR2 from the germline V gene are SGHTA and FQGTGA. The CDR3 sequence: CASSSLAGVVNEQFF. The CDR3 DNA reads TGTGCCAGCAGCTCACTAGCGGGGGTGGTCAATGAGCAGTTCTTC.

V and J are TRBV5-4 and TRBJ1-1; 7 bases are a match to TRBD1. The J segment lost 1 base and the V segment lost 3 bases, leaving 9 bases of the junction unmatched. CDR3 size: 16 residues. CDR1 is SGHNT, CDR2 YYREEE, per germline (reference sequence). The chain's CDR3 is CASSSLPGQTNTEAFF. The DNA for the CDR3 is TGTGCCAGCAGCTCCCTCCCGGGACAGACGAACACTGAAGCTTTCTTT.

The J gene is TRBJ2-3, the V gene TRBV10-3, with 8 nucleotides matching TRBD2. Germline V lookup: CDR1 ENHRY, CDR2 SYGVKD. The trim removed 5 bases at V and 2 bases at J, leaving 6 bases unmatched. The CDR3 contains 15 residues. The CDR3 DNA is TGTGCCATCAGTCCCCGGGGGGGCGACACAGATACGCAGTATTTT. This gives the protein CAISPRGGDTDTQYF.